The 29 T cell receptor beta chains below were found in one sample sequenced in a study of shared clonotypes between healthy human individuals. Naive CD8 isolation took CD45RO-negative cells positively selected for CCR7 and excluded terminally differentiated effector memory CD45RA+ cells. Generated by immunoSEQ multiplex PCR, the TCRdb table keeps only in-frame clones and is missing some. The repertoire holds hundreds of thousands of clones, with about 96% as singletons. Sequencing input: naive CD8+ T cells sorted from blood. These receptors all stem from a man younger than 45 in good health.

Notes on this clone: The same CDR3 also results from other DNA sequences found in this sample. The V and J genes are TRBV6-5 and TRBJ1-1, with a weak D call TRBD1 (5 bases). The V and J ends lost 6 bases and 6 bases respectively, with 17 bases between them. This CDR3 comprises 14 residues. Looked up from germline, CDR1 is MNHEY and CDR2 is SVGAGI. The CDR3 DNA follows: TGTGCCAGCAGCCTTATAAAACAGGTTTCTGAAGCTTTCTTT. Protein product: CASSLIKQVSEAFF.

The chain carries TRBV13 and TRBJ2-1; 9 bases align to TRBD2. CDR1 and CDR2 from the germline V gene are PRHDT and FYEKMQ (reference sequence). The CDR3 extends over 17 amino acids. The V and J ends lost 5 bases and 0 bases, in that order; junction bases with no gene match: 8. CDR3 amino acids: CASSAGLAISSYNEQFF. The CDR3, as DNA: TGTGCCAGCAGCGCCGGACTAGCGATAAGCTCCTACAATGAGCAGTTCTTC. Full variable domain (rest looked up from reference TRBV13 and TRBJ2-1): AAGVIQSPRHLIKEKRETATLKCYPIPRHDTVYWYQQGPGQDPQFLISFYEKMQSDKGSIPDRFSAQQFSDYHSELNMSSLELGDSALYFCASSAGLAISSYNEQFFGPGTRLTVL.

V is TRBV6-6 and J is TRBJ2-1; the D is unclear. The V end was cut by 2 bases, the J end by 6 bases, with 8 bases between. Germline V gene sequence: CDR1 MNHNY, CDR2 SVGAGI (reference sequence). The CDR3 totals 13 residues. The CDR3 loop is CASSYQMGNEQFF. The DNA of the CDR3 is TGTGCCAGCAGTTACCAGATGGGCAATGAGCAGTTCTTC.

The chain recombines TRBV5-6 with TRBJ2-3; D is undetermined. There are 17 residues in the CDR3. Per germline, CDR1 SGHDT and CDR2 YYEEEE. Trimming cost V 0 bases and J 2 bases, with 16 bases left between them. As DNA, the CDR3 is TGTGCCAGCAGCTTGGCCGTCGCGGTGGCGGTCACAGATACGCAGTATTTT. Its translation: CASSLAVAVAVTDTQYF.

V is TRBV5-1 and J is TRBJ2-7; no firm D call. Germline V lookup: CDR1 SGHRS, CDR2 YFSETQ. The V end lost 0 bases, the J end lost 2 bases, and 12 bases lay between the germline ends. The CDR3 runs to 15 residues. CDR3 bases: TGCGCCAGCAGCTTGGATTCGACGCCACCCTACGAGCAGTACTTC. Translation: CASSLDSTPPYEQYF.

This chain joins TRBV7-9 and TRBJ1-4; TRBD1 agrees at 7 bases. Germline CDR1 reads SEHNR; CDR2 reads FQNEAQ (reference sequence). V was clipped by 6 bases and J by 0 bases; unmatched bases: 10. The CDR3 extends over 17 amino acids. CDR3 DNA sequence: TGTGCCAGCAGACCCCCGGCAGGGGGAGCAACTAATGAAAAACTGTTTTTT. Amino acids: CASRPPAGGATNEKLFF.

The gene calls are TRBV27 and TRBJ1-2; 8 bases are a match to TRBD1. Germline V gene data show CDR1 as MNHEY and CDR2 as SMNVEV (reference sequence). The CDR3 length is 14 residues. Unmatched junction bases numbered 7, after V lost 6 bases and J lost 4 bases. The DNA of the CDR3 is TGTGCCAGCAGCAGCGGACAGGGAGTCTATGGCTACACCTTC. Residues: CASSSGQGVYGYTF.

V usage is TRBV9 and J usage is TRBJ2-5; no firm D call. The germline gives CDR1 SGDLS, CDR2 YYNGEE. The CDR3 sequence is 13 residues long. Trimming removed 4 bases at V and 1 base at J, with 8 bases between. The CDR3 loop is CASSPPLQETQYF. CDR3 nucleotides: TGTGCCAGCAGCCCGCCCCTCCAAGAGACCCAGTACTTC.

With regard to this clone: This specimen includes other DNA sequences encoding the same CDR3. The chain joins TRBV6-5 to TRBJ2-5, with 12 bases fitting TRBD2. With V trimmed by 6 bases and J by 5 bases, 4 bases remained unmatched. The germline V gene encodes CDR1 MNHEY and CDR2 SVGAGI. This CDR3 has 14 amino acids. CDR3 DNA: TGTGCCAGCAGAACTAGCGGGAGGATGGAGACCCAGTACTTC. It specifies CASRTSGRMETQYF.

This clone was detected only once. V gene TRBV7-6 combines with J gene TRBJ2-3; possibly TRBD2 for D (5 bases). The CDR3 has 15 residues. Germline CDR1 is SGHVS and CDR2 is FNYEAQ. V lost 5 bases and J lost 4, with 16 bases in between. CDR3 protein: CASSPYTGSADTQYF. The CDR3 region has the DNA TGTGCCAGCAGCCCCTACACGGGGAGCGCAGATACGCAGTATTTT.

V is TRBV2 and J is TRBJ2-7; the match to TRBD1 covers 7 bases. CDR3 size: 13 residues. Germline assignment: CDR1 SNHLY and CDR2 FYNNEI. Trimming took 5 bases from V and 0 from J; bases not matched to a gene: 1. CDR3 nucleotide sequence: TGTGCCAGCAGTTGGGACAGCTCCTACGAGCAGTACTTC. Its translation is CASSWDSSYEQYF. Full variable domain (outside the CDR3, taken from reference TRBV2 and TRBJ2-7): EPEVTQTPSHQVTQMGQEVILRCVPISNHLYFYWYRQILGQKVEFLVSFYNNEISEKSEIFDDQFSVERPDGSNFTLKIRSTKLEDSAMYFCASSWDSSYEQYFGPGTRLTVT.

Only one count was recorded for this clone. The V gene is TRBV6-1, the J gene TRBJ2-4, with a weak D call TRBD2 (5 bases). The CDR3 runs to 16 residues. Trimming removed 2 bases from V and 8 bases from J, with 19 bases in between. Per the germline V gene, CDR1 is MNHNS and CDR2 is SASEGT. The CDR3 reads CASSETRGRLMDIQYF. Written as DNA, the CDR3 is TGTGCCAGCAGTGAAACTAGAGGGCGGTTAATGGACATTCAGTACTTC.

Only one count was recorded for this clone. The J gene is TRBJ1-4, the V gene TRBV7-9; TRBD1 might be the D (6 bases). Germline V gives CDR1 SEHNR, CDR2 FQNEAQ (reference sequence). The germline V and J ends were trimmed by 4 bases and 6 bases, with 15 bases remaining between them. The CDR3 consists of 15 residues. The CDR3 nucleotides are TGTGCCAGCAGCTCAACAGGGCCCGGGGATGAAAAACTGTTTTTT. This encodes CASSSTGPGDEKLFF.

This chain links TRBV28 with TRBJ1-5; no clear D. Germline-derived CDR1 and CDR2 are MDHEN and SYDVKM. The V end was cut by 5 bases, the J end by 2 bases, with 10 bases between. The CDR3 is 14 residues long. CDR3 DNA sequence: TGTGCCAGCAGTCACCATGTGGGCAATCAGCCCCAGCATTTT. It codes for CASSHHVGNQPQHF.

For this clone: This sample includes further DNA sequences coding for the same CDR3. The rearrangement uses TRBV5-6 and TRBJ1-5, with D perhaps matching TRBD1 (5 bases). The CDR3 extends over 14 amino acids. Germline-derived CDR1 and CDR2 are SGHDT and YYEEEE. Trimming took 0 bases from V and 1 from J, leaving 5 bases between them. The CDR3 DNA follows: TGTGCCAGCAGCTTGGGGGGGAGCAATCAGCCCCAGCATTTT. It translates to CASSLGGSNQPQHF. The entire variable domain, with the rest obtained from reference TRBV5-6 and TRBJ1-5, is as follows: DAGVTQSPTHLIKTRGQQVTLRCSPKSGHDTVSWYQQALGQGPQFIFQYYEEEERQRGNFPDRFSGHQFPNYSSELNVNALLLGDSALYLCASSLGGSNQPQHFGDGTRLSIL.

Only one count was recorded for this clone. The chain carries TRBV10-2 and TRBJ2-7; 9 nucleotides match TRBD1. After removal of 5 bases from V and 5 bases from J, the junction contained 10 bases not matched to a gene. The CDR3 loop spans 15 amino acids. The germline V gene has CDR1 WSHSY and CDR2 SAAADI. CDR3 nucleotide sequence: TGCGCCAGCAGTACCCCGGGACAGGGAACTAACGAGCAGTACTTC. Translating it yields CASSTPGQGTNEQYF.

This clone was observed a few times. The chain recombines TRBV29-1 with TRBJ2-7, with 7 bases fitting TRBD1. The CDR3 length is 15 residues. The trim removed 5 bases at V and 1 base at J, leaving 11 bases unmatched. Looked up from germline, CDR1 is SQVTM and CDR2 is ANQGSEA. CDR3 nucleotide sequence: TGCAGCGTTTCCCCCCCCGGGACAGAGTCCTACGAGCAGTACTTC. Translation: CSVSPPGTESYEQYF.

The rearrangement uses TRBV11-3 and TRBJ2-2; D not resolved. Germline lookup yields CDR1 SGHNT and CDR2 YENEEA. The V end lost 4 bases, the J end lost 7 bases, and 10 bases lay between the germline ends. The CDR3 has 13 residues. The CDR3 spells CASSSGTHGELFF. The CDR3 DNA reads TGTGCCAGCAGCTCGGGTACCCACGGGGAGCTGTTTTTT.

V and J are TRBV25-1 and TRBJ2-7; D unclear. The V gene's germline CDR1 is MGHDK and CDR2 SYGVNS. CDR3 length equals 13 residues. V shed 6 bases and J shed 1 base, with 10 bases lying between them. The CDR3 here is CASRASRSYEQYF. The CDR3 nucleotides are TGTGCCAGCAGAGCGAGCAGATCCTACGAGCAGTACTTC.

This chain joins TRBV10-3 and TRBJ2-6; 7 positions match TRBD1. The CDR3 runs 13 residues. The trim removed 10 bases at V and 1 base at J, leaving 1 base unmatched. In germline, CDR1 is ENHRY, CDR2 SYGVKD. This CDR3 is CATTGSGANVLTF. CDR3 sequence (DNA): TGTGCCACGACAGGGTCTGGGGCCAACGTCCTGACTTTC.

The V and J genes are TRBV5-1 and TRBJ2-7; TRBD2 matches at 10 bases. This CDR3 is 15 amino acids long. The V segment lost 0 bases and the J segment 3 bases; nucleotides outside the gene matches: 3. In germline, CDR1 is SGHRS, CDR2 YFSETQ. The CDR3 DNA reads as TGCGCCAGCAGCTTGGTTCCTAGCGGGAGCTACGAGCAGTACTTC. Translation gives CASSLVPSGSYEQYF.

This rearrangement joins TRBV4-1 to TRBJ1-2; a weak D match, TRBD1 (5 bases). This CDR3 has 14 residues. Germline V gene sequence: CDR1 MGHRA, CDR2 YSYEKL. Between the trimmed V and J ends, which lost 2 bases and 7 bases, there was a span of 14 bases. CDR3 DNA sequence: TGCGCCAGCAGCCAAACCTCGGGGCCTCTTGGCTACACCTTC. Protein product: CASSQTSGPLGYTF.

The rearrangement uses TRBV5-1 and TRBJ2-7; TRBD1 matches at 10 bases. The germline V gene encodes CDR1 SGHRS and CDR2 YFSETQ. J lost 3 bases, V lost 8 bases, and 11 bases had no gene match. The CDR3 length is 15 residues. CDR3 DNA sequence: TGCGCCAGTAGATTCGGGACAGGGGAGATCTACGAGCAGTACTTC. It translates to CASRFGTGEIYEQYF.

The chain couples TRBV11-2 to TRBJ2-7; TRBD2 agrees at 8 bases. This CDR3 region has 15 residues. Germline V lookup: CDR1 SGHAT, CDR2 FQNNGV. The junction had 6 bases not matched to a gene; V was cut back by 1 base and J by 4 bases. The CDR3, as DNA: TGTGCCAGCAGCTTAGCGGGGGGGCCCAGATACGAGCAGTACTTC. Protein product: CASSLAGGPRYEQYF.

The rearrangement uses TRBV7-9 and TRBJ2-3; tentatively, D is TRBD1 or TRBD2 (5 bases each). Trimming left V 5 bases short and J 5 bases short, with 17 bases between. The germline V gene has CDR1 SEHNR and CDR2 FQNEAQ (reference sequence). The CDR3 length is 15 residues. CDR3 sequence: CASSTTQSGQDTQYF. The CDR3 nucleotides are TGTGCCAGCAGCACAACACAGTCGGGGCAAGATACGCAGTATTTT.

This clone was seen just once. This sequence joins TRBV29-1 and TRBJ2-2; TRBD1 agrees at 8 bases. This CDR3 region has 15 residues. Losses at the gene ends were 4 bases for V and 2 bases for J; bases not matched to a gene: 6. Germline loops: CDR1 SQVTM, CDR2 ANQGSEA. The CDR3 DNA is TGCAGCGTTGTAGAACAGGGGGGTAACACCGGGGAGCTGTTTTTT. It yields the protein CSVVEQGGNTGELFF.

The chain uses TRBV7-9 and TRBJ1-1; TRBD1 aligns across 7 bases. This CDR3 region has 16 residues. CDR1 is SEHNR and CDR2 is FQNEAQ in the germline V gene (reference sequence). V lost 0 bases and J lost 0; bases outside the gene matches: 4. This chain's CDR3 is CASSLATGYMNTEAFF. The CDR3 coding sequence is TGTGCCAGCAGCTTAGCGACAGGGTATATGAACACTGAAGCTTTCTTT.

This rearrangement joins TRBV27 to TRBJ1-5; D is ambiguous. The CDR3 extends over 14 amino acids. Deletions cut 3 bases from V and 5 bases from J, with 11 bases between. Germline CDR1 and CDR2: MNHEY and SMNVEV (reference sequence). The DNA for the CDR3 is TGTGCCAGCAGTTTGTTCGGGATTGATCAGCCCCAGCATTTT. Translated, it gives CASSLFGIDQPQHF.

This chain links TRBV11-2 with TRBJ2-1, with D hard to call. The V and J ends lost 2 bases and 5 bases respectively, with 22 bases between them. Looked up from germline, CDR1 is SGHAT and CDR2 is FQNNGV. The CDR3 totals 18 residues. The DNA for the CDR3 is TGTGCCAGCAGCTTACTCTCCTTGGGTATTAACAGTAACAATGAGCAGTTCTTC. Translated, it gives CASSLLSLGINSNNEQFF.